The next 29 T cell receptor beta chains were all read from a single sample in a study of cytomegalovirus exposure and HLA in healthy donors. PCR employed 60 Vbeta and 13 Jbeta primers. Data came from immunoSEQ multiplex PCR; TCRdb stores just in-frame clones and leaves some out. The sample shows 200,000 or so clones, more than 75% of them seen only once. Sequencing used PBMCs. Source of these receptors: a woman aged 45-65 years in good health and CMV-seropositive.

This clone was seen once. The V and J genes are TRBV6-5 and TRBJ2-7; TRBD1 might be the D (6 bases). V lost 7 bases and J 10 bases, leaving 23 bases between the germline ends. CDR3 length: 14 residues. Per the germline V gene, CDR1 is MNHEY and CDR2 is SVGAGI. The CDR3 DNA reads as TGTGCCAGCATCTACAGGGACGCCCTGACCCAACAGTACTTC. Translation: CASIYRDALTQQYF.

The chain combines TRBV5-6 with TRBJ1-4; tentatively, D is TRBD1 (6 bases). The ends were cut back, 3 bases at V and 7 bases at J, with 22 bases in the middle. The germline CDR1 and CDR2 sequences are SGHDT and YYEEEE. The CDR3 runs 17 residues. CDR3 region: CASSSLYRDRSGEKLFF. The CDR3 DNA reads TGTGCCAGCAGCTCCTTGTACAGGGATCGTTCGGGTGAAAAACTGTTTTTT.

The chain combines TRBV10-3 with TRBJ1-3; 8 bases agree with TRBD1. Looked up from germline, CDR1 is ENHRY and CDR2 is SYGVKD. V lost 2 bases, J lost 2 bases, and 5 bases stayed unmatched. This CDR3 comprises 16 residues. Written as DNA, the CDR3 is TGTGCCATCAGTGAGGCCCGGACAGGGACTGGAAACACCATATATTTT. Residues: CAISEARTGTGNTIYF.

The J gene is TRBJ1-5, the V gene TRBV28, with a tentative D call TRBD1 (5 bases). Germline CDR1 MDHEN, CDR2 SYDVKM. The CDR3 is made up of 18 amino acids. V was cut by 0 bases and J by 2 bases, with 17 bases left in between. The CDR3 here is CASSLWGRTNSGNQPQHF. The CDR3 bases are TGTGCCAGCAGTTTATGGGGCAGGACAAATTCGGGCAATCAGCCCCAGCATTTT. The complete variable domain, with remaining parts taken from reference TRBV28 and TRBJ1-5, reads DVKVTQSSRYLVKRTGEKVFLECVQDMDHENMFWYRQDPGLGLRLIYFSYDVKMKEKGDIPEGYSVSREKKERFSLILESASTNQTSMYLCASSLWGRTNSGNQPQHFGDGTRLSIL.

V is TRBV5-4 and J is TRBJ2-3; TRBD2 matches 8 bases. V lost 4 bases, J lost 5 bases, and 9 bases stayed unmatched. This CDR3 comprises 15 residues. CDR1 and CDR2 (germline): SGHNT, YYREEE (reference sequence). The CDR3 here is CASSLSGSGLDTQYF. Here the CDR3 DNA reads TGTGCCAGCAGCCTCAGCGGGAGCGGGTTAGATACGCAGTATTTT.

This chain links TRBV7-9 with TRBJ1-4, with a weak D call TRBD1 (6 bases). Germline-derived CDR1 and CDR2 are SEHNR and FQNEAQ (reference sequence). The V gene lost 2 bases and the J gene lost 2 bases, with 9 bases spanning the gap. This CDR3 region has 15 residues. CDR3 nucleotides: TGTGCCAGCAGCTTAACAGGGTTCACTAATGAAAAACTGTTTTTT. As protein: CASSLTGFTNEKLFF.

This clone was seen a handful of times. The rearrangement joins TRBV7-2 to TRBJ1-3; D might be TRBD1 (5 bases). Germline lookup yields CDR1 SGHTA and CDR2 FQGNSA. V lost 3 bases, J lost 3 bases, and 18 bases lay in between. The CDR3 runs 17 residues. Written as DNA, the CDR3 is TGTGCCAGCAGCTTTCAGTCGGACACTTCCTTTGGAAACACCATATATTTT. It specifies CASSFQSDTSFGNTIYF. Using reference TRBV7-2 and TRBJ1-3 for the parts outside the CDR3, the full variable domain is GAGVSQSPSNKVTEKGKDVELRCDPISGHTALYWYRQSLGQGLEFLIYFQGNSAPDKSGLPSDRFSAERTGGSVSTLTIQRTQQEDSAVYLCASSFQSDTSFGNTIYFGEGSWLTVV.

V usage is TRBV18 and J usage is TRBJ2-3; 7 bases are shared with TRBD2. CDR3 length: 15 amino acids. Trimming at V came to 6 bases and at J to 4 bases, leaving 10 bases not matched to a gene. Looked up from germline, CDR1 is KGHSH and CDR2 is LQKENI. This chain's CDR3 is CASSIGAGVSDTQYF. The CDR3 DNA reads as TGTGCCAGCTCTATCGGGGCGGGAGTGTCAGATACGCAGTATTTT. The whole variable domain, filled in from reference TRBV18 and TRBJ2-3, reads NAGVMQNPRHLVRRRGQEARLRCSPMKGHSHVYWYRQLPEEGLKFMVYLQKENIIDESGMPKERFSAEFPKEGPSILRIQQVVRGDSAAYFCASSIGAGVSDTQYFGPGTRLTVL.

The genes are TRBV7-9 and TRBJ2-5; TRBD1 might be the D (5 bases). This CDR3 comprises 16 residues. The germline gives CDR1 SEHNR, CDR2 FQNEAQ (reference sequence). V dropped 1 base and J dropped 5 bases, with 17 bases sitting between them. The DNA for the CDR3 is TGTGCCAGCAGCTTAGGGGTAGGCCAGGGCTTCGAGACCCAGTACTTC. Encoded protein: CASSLGVGQGFETQYF. Looking up the rest from reference TRBV7-9 and TRBJ2-5 gives the full variable domain: DTGVSQNPRHKITKRGQNVTFRCDPISEHNRLYWYRQTLGQGPEFLTYFQNEAQLEKSRLLSDRFSAERPKGSFSTLEIQRTEQGDSAMYLCASSLGVGQGFETQYFGPGTRLLVL.

The V call is TRBV1, the J call TRBJ2-7; the table's D call, TRBD2, was not checked against the DNA. TRBV1 corresponds to a pseudogene. The CDR3 runs to 15 residues. The CDR3 is CTNRKWAGAGGEQYF. CDR3 nucleotide sequence: TGCACCAACCGCAAATGGGCGGGGGCCGGGGGCGAGCAGTACTTC.

As to this clone: The final CDR3 position lacks the conserved phenylalanine or tryptophan, pointing to a likely read error. No DNA is shown, since the ends of the CDR3 on it are uncertain; the CDR3 is the one TCRdb lists. This rearrangement joins TRBV5-4 to TRBJ2-7; the tabulated D call, TRBD2, remains unverified against the DNA. Per germline, CDR1 SGHNT and CDR2 YYREEE (reference sequence). The CDR3 spans 14 amino acids, including both terminal residues. CDR3 loop: CASSLQSGDRLSTL.

The chain carries TRBV4-1 and TRBJ1-5; TRBD1 might be the D (5 bases). Trimming took 2 bases from V and 6 from J, leaving 8 bases between them. The germline gives CDR1 MGHRA, CDR2 YSYEKL. This CDR3 is built from 13 residues. The CDR3 region is CASSQPDSQPQHF. As DNA, the CDR3 is TGCGCCAGCAGCCAACCAGACAGTCAGCCCCAGCATTTT.

This clone was seen a handful of times. This chain links TRBV2 with TRBJ2-1; D might be TRBD2 (7 bases). Trimming took off 3 bases at V and 7 bases at J, with 10 bases between the two ends. Looked up from germline, CDR1 is SNHLY and CDR2 is FYNNEI. This CDR3 contains 13 residues. The CDR3 coding sequence is TGTGCCAGCAGTGAGGGGGGGCGGAATGAGCAGTTCTTC. This encodes CASSEGGRNEQFF. The variable domain in full, completed from reference TRBV2 and TRBJ2-1, reads EPEVTQTPSHQVTQMGQEVILRCVPISNHLYFYWYRQILGQKVEFLVSFYNNEISEKSEIFDDQFSVERPDGSNFTLKIRSTKLEDSAMYFCASSEGGRNEQFFGPGTRLTVL.

The rearrangement joins TRBV7-9 to TRBJ2-5; TRBD1 aligns across 7 bases. CDR3 length equals 16 residues. Germline V gene data show CDR1 as SEHNR and CDR2 as FQNEAQ (reference sequence). J gave up 4 bases and V 1 base, and 9 bases lay outside the gene matches. CDR3 bases: TGTGCCAGCAGCTTAGTCCAGGGGGTTATCGGAGAGACCCAGTACTTC. It translates to CASSLVQGVIGETQYF.

The chain links TRBV4-1 to TRBJ2-5; D perhaps matches TRBD1 (6 bases). Trimming left V 5 bases short and J 2 bases short, with 18 bases between. Per the germline V gene, CDR1 is MGHRA and CDR2 is YSYEKL. The CDR3 totals 16 residues. For the CDR3, the DNA is TGCGCCAGCAGCTCCTCGCCAGGGGCTTGGCAAGAGACCCAGTACTTC. Protein sequence: CASSSSPGAWQETQYF.

The chain combines TRBV28 with TRBJ2-7; 7 bases match TRBD1. Germline lookup yields CDR1 MDHEN and CDR2 SYDVKM. J was trimmed by 4 bases and V by 8 bases; bases with no gene match: 11. The CDR3 is 14 amino acids. CDR3 sequence (DNA): TGTGCCAGCGGGGGCACAGGGGCGACTTACGAGCAGTACTTC. It codes for CASGGTGATYEQYF.

This clone was found once. The gene calls are TRBV19 and TRBJ2-7; D is unresolved. CDR3 size: 14 residues. Germline V lookup: CDR1 LNHDA, CDR2 SQIVND (reference sequence). The V end lost 1 base, the J end lost 1 base, and 8 bases lay between the germline ends. CDR3 DNA sequence: TGTGCCAGTAGTATAGCTGCCGGTTCCTACGAGCAGTACTTC. It yields the protein CASSIAAGSYEQYF.

The gene calls are TRBV2 and TRBJ2-3; TRBD2 matches 12 bases. The length of the CDR3 is 15 residues. Germline CDR1 and CDR2: SNHLY and FYNNEI. The V segment lost 5 bases and the J segment 2 bases; nucleotides outside the gene matches: 2. The CDR3, as DNA: TGTGCCAGCAGTCGGACTAGCGGGGACACAGATACGCAGTATTTT. The encoded protein is CASSRTSGDTDTQYF.

The chain joins TRBV29-1 to TRBJ1-1; unclear D gene. This CDR3 is built from 14 residues. Looked up from germline, CDR1 is SQVTM and CDR2 is ANQGSEA. V was pared by 6 bases and J by 4 bases, with 18 bases between. CDR3 in DNA: TGCAGCGTGGCTCCCAAGCTACGGGGCACTGAAGCTTTCTTT. Protein: CSVAPKLRGTEAFF. Looking up the rest from reference TRBV29-1 and TRBJ1-1 gives the full variable domain: SAVISQKPSRDICQRGTSLTIQCQVDSQVTMMFWYRQQPGQSLTLIATANQGSEATYESGFVIDKFPISRPNLTFSTLTVSNMSPEDSSIYLCSVAPKLRGTEAFFGQGTRLTVV.

There are a few counts of this clone. J is TRBJ2-6 and V is TRBV29-1, with D possibly being TRBD2 (5 bases). The CDR3 length is 15 residues. V gave up 4 bases and J gave up 0 bases, with 10 bases separating them. The germline V gene has CDR1 SQVTM and CDR2 ANQGSEA. The CDR3 reads CSVATGSSGANVLTF. Here the CDR3 DNA reads TGCAGCGTTGCGACGGGGAGCTCTGGGGCCAACGTCCTGACTTTC.

The CDR3 DNA sequence: TGTGCCAGCAGCTTAACGGACAACTCCTACAATGAGCAGTTCTTC. As protein: CASSLTDNSYNEQFF. This chain connects TRBV7-3 to TRBJ2-1; a possible D gene is TRBD1 (5 bases). The CDR3 has 15 amino acids. The germline CDR1 and CDR2 sequences are SGHTA and FQGTGA. V was clipped by 0 bases and J by 0 bases, with 6 bases between them.

This chain connects TRBV7-3 to TRBJ2-2; 8 bases agree with TRBD2. V gave up 5 bases and J gave up 7 bases; unmatched junction bases: 12. This CDR3 spans 16 amino acids. Germline-derived CDR1 and CDR2 are SGHTA and FQGTGA. CDR3: CASSPAAGADIGELFF. Written as DNA, the CDR3 is TGTGCCAGCAGCCCAGCAGCGGGAGCGGATATCGGGGAGCTGTTTTTT.

This clone was seen only once. The chain carries TRBV28 and TRBJ1-5; 9 bases are a match to TRBD1. V shed 1 base and J 6 bases; nucleotides not matched to a gene: 13. Germline-derived CDR1 and CDR2 are MDHEN and SYDVKM. CDR3 size: 18 residues. CDR3 loop: CASSLFSFRDRESQPQHF. The CDR3 coding sequence is TGTGCCAGCAGTTTATTTTCCTTCCGGGACAGGGAGAGTCAGCCCCAGCATTTT.

The chain links TRBV14 to TRBJ1-1, with D possibly TRBD1 on 6 matching bases. V was pared by 4 bases and J by 0 bases, with 21 bases between. Germline values: CDR1 SGHDN, CDR2 FVKESK. There are 18 residues in the CDR3. CDR3 sequence (DNA): TGTGCCAGCAGCCTCCCCGGACGGGGGGCGTTTGTGAACACTGAAGCTTTCTTT. It yields the protein CASSLPGRGAFVNTEAFF.

This clone was observed once. The CDR3 nucleotides are TGTGCCAGCAGCCCCAAGGGGCTACCTGCCTACGAGCAGTACTTC. It translates to CASSPKGLPAYEQYF. The chain combines TRBV5-6 with TRBJ2-7, with D perhaps matching TRBD1 (5 bases). With 4 bases removed from V and 2 bases from J, the gap between germline ends came to 16 bases. The CDR3 is 15 residues long. Germline CDR1 reads SGHDT; CDR2 reads YYEEEE.

The rearrangement joins TRBV25-1 to TRBJ2-5, with 7 bases identical to TRBD2. J lost 0 bases, V lost 4 bases, and 5 bases had no gene match. This CDR3 is 15 amino acids long. CDR1 MGHDK and CDR2 SYGVNS come from the germline V gene. CDR3 in DNA: TGTGCCAGCAGTGGGCTAGCGGAGCACCAAGAGACCCAGTACTTC. This encodes CASSGLAEHQETQYF.

This chain joins TRBV4-3 and TRBJ1-6, with D tentatively TRBD1 (6 bases). The CDR3 spans 19 residues. Germline CDR1 reads LGHNA; CDR2 reads YSLEER. V gave up 0 bases and J gave up 0 bases, with 15 bases separating them. This chain's CDR3 is CASSQEGERGNSYNSPLHF. The CDR3 DNA reads TGCGCCAGCAGCCAAGAGGGTGAAAGGGGGAACTCCTATAATTCACCCCTCCACTTT.

Turning to this clone: Other DNA sequences in the sample encode the same CDR3. The V and J genes are TRBV7-2 and TRBJ2-7, with D possibly being TRBD2 (7 bases). CDR3 length: 14 residues. Germline values: CDR1 SGHTA, CDR2 FQGNSA. Trimming cost V 5 bases and J 3 bases, with 14 bases left between them. CDR3 in DNA: TGTGCCAGCAGCCCGGGGGGCAGGAGCTACGAGCAGTACTTC. This gives the protein CASSPGGRSYEQYF.

The V call is TRBV21-1, the J call TRBJ1-5; the table's D call of TRBD1 was not tested on the DNA. TRBV21-1 is an annotated pseudogene. This CDR3 spans 14 amino acids. The CDR3 here is CASSLDRAHQPQHF. CDR3 coding DNA: TGTGCCAGCAGCTTAGACAGGGCCCATCAGCCCCAGCATTTT.